The following is a TCR beta chain sequence with its context. The CDR3 length is 17 residues. J lost 7 bases, V lost 0 bases, and 11 bases had no gene match. Authors' analysis steps: From reference gene primer amplification, estimates of nucleated cell counts were derived. This table comes from immunoSEQ multiplex PCR, and its TCRdb copy is limited to in-frame clones, with some not included. V and J calls and clone size are those listed in that table; D and trimming were worked out from the DNA. The sample has under 90,000 clones; 87% are singletons. The entry originates in a study of blood T cell repertoires in COVID-19. At the level of the study: Acute and convalescent COVID-19 samples came from the United States, Italy and Spain. Nucleic acid was either cDNA or gDNA, and it came from T cells, B-cell-depleted T cells, or PBMCs.

Followed over time, Seattle patients had been enrolled while infection was active. The TCR comes from a woman in her fifties or sixties with COVID-19, enrolled during active disease. V is TRBV23-1 and J is TRBJ2-1; TRBD1 matches at 8 bases. Being an ORF, TRBV23-1 has a function that is uncertain. Material: peripheral blood. The CDR3 nucleotides are TGCGCCAGCAGTCAATCGCCTCGTGGACAGGGAGGAAATGAGCAGTTCTTC. Translation: CASSQSPRGQGGNEQFF.